The 27 T cell receptor beta chains below come from one sample, sequenced in a study of somatic mutations in cytotoxic T cells in rheumatoid arthritis. Sequencing was performed with immunoSEQ multiplex PCR; in TCRdb, only in-frame clones are kept and a portion is missing. The sample holds more than 20,000 clones, over 80% seen once. Input material: CD8+ T cells sorted from blood. Receptors originate from a man aged 50-59 years in good health.

This clone turned up a few times. In nucleotides, the CDR3 is TGTGCCTGGAAACAGGGAGGCGGCGCTGAAGCTTTCTTT. This encodes CAWKQGGGAEAFF. The V call is TRBV30, the J call TRBJ1-1, with TRBD1 as a possible D gene (6 bases). V was shortened by 4 bases and J by 6 bases, with 15 bases between the two germline ends. The CDR3 contains 13 residues. Per germline, CDR1 GTSNPN and CDR2 SVGIG (reference sequence).

The gene calls are TRBV29-1 and TRBJ2-1, with 8 bases aligning to TRBD1. CDR1 and CDR2 from the germline V gene are SQVTM and ANQGSEA. The CDR3 totals 14 residues. Trimming took 7 bases from V and 6 from J; bases not matched to a gene: 11. CDR3 DNA sequence: TGCAGCGCCGGGGACAGGAGAAACTCCAATGAGCAGTTCTTC. Its translation: CSAGDRRNSNEQFF.

This clone was observed a handful of times. The chain links TRBV10-1 to TRBJ2-7; 8 nucleotides line up with TRBD1. Germline values: CDR1 WNHNN, CDR2 SYGVQD (reference sequence). V shed 5 bases, J shed 1 base, and the junction held 4 bases outside the gene matches. The CDR3 is 14 amino acids. The DNA for the CDR3 is TGCGCCAGCAGTAGAGACAGGGGATCCTACGAGCAGTACTTC. Translating it yields CASSRDRGSYEQYF.

This chain links TRBV5-1 with TRBJ2-3, with a possible D match to TRBD1 (6 bases). Deletions cut 10 bases from V and 5 bases from J, with 26 bases between. This CDR3 has 16 amino acids. Looked up from germline, CDR1 is SGHRS and CDR2 is YFSETQ. The CDR3 DNA is TGCGCCTCCGACCAGGGGTGGGGTCTAGAACGAGATACGCAGTATTTT. This codes for CASDQGWGLERDTQYF.

The chain joins TRBV13 to TRBJ2-1, with TRBD2 matching over 9 bases. The CDR3 length is 15 residues. J gave up 7 bases and V 5 bases, and 9 bases lay outside the gene matches. Germline V gives CDR1 PRHDT, CDR2 FYEKMQ (reference sequence). CDR3 loop: CASSNLAGLGNEQFF. The CDR3 DNA follows: TGTGCCAGCAGCAATCTAGCGGGATTAGGGAATGAGCAGTTCTTC.

DNA of the CDR3: TGTGCCAGCAGTTATCCACAGACAGGGGTAGTACACACCATATATTTT. This gives the protein CASSYPQTGVVHTIYF. The gene calls are TRBV6-6 and TRBJ1-3; the match to TRBD1 covers 8 bases. V shed 3 bases, J shed 8 bases, and the junction held 12 bases outside the gene matches. The length of the CDR3 is 16 residues. Germline CDR1 reads MNHNY; CDR2 reads SVGAGI (reference sequence).

The CDR3 sequence is CASSLGTSGSGANVLTF. In nucleotides, the CDR3 is TGTGCCAGCAGCTTAGGGACTAGCGGCTCTGGGGCCAACGTCCTGACTTTC. V and J are TRBV7-9 and TRBJ2-6, with 10 bases that match TRBD2. Germline-derived CDR1 and CDR2 are SEHNR and FQNEAQ (reference sequence). The CDR3 has 17 residues. V was clipped by 1 base and J by 0 bases; unmatched bases: 0. The variable domain in full, completed from reference TRBV7-9 and TRBJ2-6, reads DTGVSQNPRHKITKRGQNVTFRCDPISEHNRLYWYRQTLGQGPEFLTYFQNEAQLEKSRLLSDRFSAERPKGSFSTLEIQRTEQGDSAMYLCASSLGTSGSGANVLTFGAGSRLTVL.

There are a few counts of this clone. DNA of the CDR3: TGTGCCAGCAGTACCTCCATGACTAGCGTGGAGCAGTACTTC. Residues: CASSTSMTSVEQYF. This chain joins TRBV27 and TRBJ2-7; 8 bases are shared with TRBD2. V lost 5 bases, J lost 7 bases, and 10 bases stayed unmatched. The CDR3 runs to 14 residues. Germline loops: CDR1 MNHEY, CDR2 SMNVEV (reference sequence).

This clone was counted between two and nine times. The chain uses TRBV7-9 and TRBJ2-7, with TRBD1 as a possible D gene (7 bases). CDR1 is SEHNR and CDR2 is FQNEAQ in the germline V gene (reference sequence). The CDR3 has 15 amino acids. Trimming shortened V by 5 bases and J by 0 bases, and 14 bases separated the two germline ends. The CDR3 is CASSDREAPSYEQYF. The CDR3 bases are TGTGCCAGCAGCGACAGGGAGGCCCCCTCCTACGAGCAGTACTTC.

The rearrangement links TRBV7-9 to TRBJ2-3; the match to TRBD1 covers 7 bases. The CDR3 is made up of 14 amino acids. V shed 5 bases, J shed 8 bases, and the junction held 10 bases outside the gene matches. Germline assignment: CDR1 SEHNR and CDR2 FQNEAQ (reference sequence). The CDR3 reads CASSRQGLMGTQYF. CDR3 in DNA: TGTGCCAGCAGCAGACAGGGTTTAATGGGTACGCAGTATTTT.

CDR3 sequence (DNA): TGTGCCAGCAGTGAGATGGCGTCCGCCTACACTGAAGCTTTCTTT. Protein sequence: CASSEMASAYTEAFF. This chain joins TRBV2 and TRBJ1-1; unclear D gene. The V end lost 3 bases, the J end lost 3 bases, and 14 bases lay between the germline ends. From germline, CDR1 is SNHLY and CDR2 FYNNEI. The length of the CDR3 is 15 residues.

The chain carries TRBV6-5 and TRBJ2-7; 10 bases match TRBD2. This CDR3 is built from 15 residues. V trimming: 10 bases; J trimming: 3 bases; junction bases outside the gene matches: 12. Germline V gives CDR1 MNHEY, CDR2 SVGAGI. In DNA, the CDR3 is TGTGCCACCTCCTCAACCGGACTAGCGGTCTACGAGCAGTACTTC. This sequence encodes CATSSTGLAVYEQYF.

The CDR3 nucleotides read TGTGCCTGGAGTGTCTTCGGCGGGAGGCCCAGCTCCTACAATGAGCAGTTCTTC. It codes for CAWSVFGGRPSSYNEQFF. This chain joins TRBV30 and TRBJ2-1; 8 nucleotides agree with TRBD2. Germline V gene lookup returns CDR1 GTSNPN and CDR2 SVGIG (reference sequence). With V trimmed by 0 bases and J by 0 bases, 10 bases remained unmatched. The CDR3 has 18 amino acids.

The chain combines TRBV11-2 with TRBJ1-1; 9 bases match TRBD1. The CDR3 is 15 residues long. Germline assignment: CDR1 SGHAT and CDR2 FQNNGV. V was clipped by 1 base and J by 4 bases; unmatched bases: 4. For the CDR3, the DNA is TGTGCCAGCAGCTTAGCGACAGGGGGAGGCACTGAAGCTTTCTTT. It codes for CASSLATGGGTEAFF.

This chain links TRBV5-4 with TRBJ1-4; weak D call: TRBD1 (6 bases). The germline V gene encodes CDR1 SGHNT and CDR2 YYREEE (reference sequence). Trimming cost V 4 bases and J 0 bases, with 10 bases left between them. The CDR3 consists of 15 residues. The CDR3 sequence is CASSEDRSTNEKLFF. CDR3 in DNA: TGTGCCAGCAGCGAGGACAGATCAACTAATGAAAAACTGTTTTTT.

The CDR3 region has the DNA TGTGCCAGCAGTGACGACCTTTCCCCCTATGGCTACACCTTC. It is translated as CASSDDLSPYGYTF. The chain is built from TRBV6-1 and TRBJ1-2, with D uncertain. Trimming stripped 3 bases from V and 4 bases from J, with 12 bases between. This CDR3 has 14 amino acids. The germline V gene has CDR1 MNHNS and CDR2 SASEGT.

This clone is a singleton in its sample. This chain connects TRBV11-2 to TRBJ1-4; a weak D match, TRBD1 (5 bases). CDR1 and CDR2 (germline): SGHAT, FQNNGV. V lost 5 bases and J 5 bases, leaving 18 bases between the germline ends. The CDR3 is 16 residues long. For the CDR3, the DNA is TGTGCCAGCAGCCCTGGTGTGAGGGGCGGAAATGAAAAACTGTTTTTT. Its protein is CASSPGVRGGNEKLFF.

Only a few counts were recorded for this clone. This chain connects TRBV9 to TRBJ1-4, with D possibly being TRBD1 (5 bases). V shed 4 bases and J shed 8 bases, with 12 bases lying between them. This CDR3 comprises 13 residues. Germline CDR1 SGDLS, CDR2 YYNGEE. This CDR3 reads CASSPSPGEKLFF. The CDR3 DNA reads TGTGCCAGCAGCCCAAGCCCAGGGGAAAAACTGTTTTTT.

The V call is TRBV2, the J call TRBJ2-1; 8 positions match TRBD2. CDR3 length: 16 amino acids. The J segment lost 2 bases and the V segment lost 3 bases, leaving 6 bases of the junction unmatched. Per the germline V gene, CDR1 is SNHLY and CDR2 is FYNNEI. The CDR3 coding sequence is TGTGCCAGCAGTGACACTAGCGGAAGAACCTACAATGAGCAGTTCTTC. Translating gives CASSDTSGRTYNEQFF.

The chain couples TRBV11-2 to TRBJ2-7; 7 bases are a match to TRBD2. The junction had 0 bases not matched to a gene; V was cut back by 1 base and J by 3 bases. Germline CDR1 is SGHAT and CDR2 is FQNNGV. The CDR3 contains 13 residues. The CDR3 DNA follows: TGTGCCAGCAGCTTAGGCGGGAGCTACGAGCAGTACTTC. Its protein is CASSLGGSYEQYF.

The chain links TRBV30 to TRBJ2-7; a weak D match, TRBD1 (5 bases). The CDR3 has 13 amino acids. Germline-derived CDR1 and CDR2 are GTSNPN and SVGIG (reference sequence). Trimming stripped 0 bases from V and 7 bases from J, with 13 bases between. The CDR3 sequence: CAWSVMGQGEQYF. CDR3 nucleotide sequence: TGTGCCTGGAGTGTAATGGGCCAGGGAGAGCAGTACTTC.

The J gene is TRBJ2-1, the V gene TRBV6-5; 10 bases match TRBD1. CDR1 is MNHEY, CDR2 SVGAGI, per germline. Unmatched junction bases numbered 9, after V lost 7 bases and J lost 6 bases. This CDR3 is built from 15 residues. CDR3 sequence (DNA): TGTGCCAGCAACTTAGGGACAGGGGCCCTCAATGAGCAGTTCTTC. It yields the protein CASNLGTGALNEQFF.

V usage is TRBV2 and J usage is TRBJ1-5; D might be TRBD1 (6 bases). Between the trimmed V and J ends, which lost 4 bases and 3 bases, there was a span of 22 bases. The CDR3 contains 18 residues. The germline V gene encodes CDR1 SNHLY and CDR2 FYNNEI. The CDR3 nucleotides are TGTGCCAGCAGTGTCCCGAAGACCGGAACAGGGCTCAATCAGCCCCAGCATTTT. Encoded protein: CASSVPKTGTGLNQPQHF. Looking up the rest from reference TRBV2 and TRBJ1-5 gives the full variable domain: EPEVTQTPSHQVTQMGQEVILRCVPISNHLYFYWYRQILGQKVEFLVSFYNNEISEKSEIFDDQFSVERPDGSNFTLKIRSTKLEDSAMYFCASSVPKTGTGLNQPQHFGDGTRLSIL.

In DNA form, the CDR3 reads TGTGCCAGCAGCGCCGCAGGAGCGGGAGGTCGGGGCGAGCAGTACTTC. It specifies CASSAAGAGGRGEQYF. This chain links TRBV9 with TRBJ2-7; 9 positions match TRBD2. Trimming removed 3 bases from V and 6 bases from J; junction bases left unmatched: 13. CDR1 is SGDLS and CDR2 is YYNGEE in the germline V gene. The CDR3 is 16 amino acids. Filled out from reference TRBV9 and TRBJ2-7, the complete variable domain reads DSGVTQTPKHLITATGQRVTLRCSPRSGDLSVYWYQQSLDQGLQFLIQYYNGEERAKGNILERFSAQQFPDLHSELNLSSLELGDSALYFCASSAAGAGGRGEQYFGPGTRLTVT.

This sequence joins TRBV27 and TRBJ2-1, with D perhaps TRBD1 (5 bases). In germline, CDR1 is MNHEY, CDR2 SMNVEV (reference sequence). Trimming cost V 6 bases and J 10 bases, with 13 bases left between them. This CDR3 region has 12 residues. The CDR3 loop is CASSYTPGEQFF. CDR3 in DNA: TGTGCCAGCAGCTACACCCCAGGGGAGCAGTTCTTC.

The V gene is TRBV29-1, the J gene TRBJ2-1, with D possibly being TRBD2 (5 bases). In germline, CDR1 is SQVTM, CDR2 ANQGSEA. The CDR3 loop spans 14 amino acids. Trimming took 3 bases from V and 4 from J, leaving 13 bases between them. DNA of the CDR3: TGCAGCGTTGACTTCGGGAACAGATACAATGAGCAGTTCTTC. Protein product: CSVDFGNRYNEQFF.

This clone was counted a few times. The chain uses TRBV6-6 and TRBJ2-7; D unresolved. V lost 8 bases, J lost 6 bases, and 14 bases lay in between. This CDR3 comprises 12 residues. The V gene's germline CDR1 is MNHNY and CDR2 SVGAGI (reference sequence). CDR3 bases: TGTGCCAGCGGGCCCTCAGTTTCCGAGCAGTACTTC. Translating gives CASGPSVSEQYF.